Listed below are T cell receptor beta chains from one sample, sequenced in a study of T cell responses to AZD1222 COVID-19 vaccine. Clones were read by immunoSEQ multiplex PCR, and TCRdb kept only the in-frame ones, dropping some. The data hold 100,000 to 130,000 clones, with around 90% observed a single time. Sequences were derived from peripheral blood, sampled on day 0 of AZD1222 vaccination. The source is an adult in good health. The CDR3 runs from the conserved cysteine through the conserved F or W. The D gene is left open where the match is weak.

J gene | V gene | D gene | CDR3 protein
TRBJ2-1 | TRBV9 | NA | CASSANNEQFF
TRBJ2-2 | TRBV6-4 | NA | CASSDHGADTGELFF
TRBJ2-3 | TRBV11-3 | NA | CASSLGGLDTQYF
TRBJ1-2 | TRBV11-2 | TRBD1 | CASSLDGTGGYGYTF
TRBJ1-3 | TRBV5-1 | NA | CASSLDWGSRAGNTIYF
TRBJ1-6 | TRBV4-1 | NA | CASRLATENNSPLHF
TRBJ1-2 | TRBV5-4 | TRBD1 | CASSRGGGNYGYTF
TRBJ2-7 | TRBV5-1 | TRBD1 | CASKSGTGFYEQYF
TRBJ1-1 | TRBV5-4 | NA | CASSQRSNTEAFF
TRBJ1-5 | TRBV7-2 | NA | CASSLGVGRFDQPQHF
TRBJ2-1 | TRBV29-1 | TRBD2 | CSSGLAGAGFF
TRBJ1-2 | TRBV10-3 | TRBD1 | CAISESGDRSGYTF
TRBJ1-1 | TRBV9 | NA | CASSVDGGNTEAFF
TRBJ1-6 | TRBV3-1/TRBV3-2 | NA | CASSQDIPSSYNSPLHF
TRBJ1-1 | TRBV6-2/TRBV6-3 | NA | CASSYSNTGLTLSTEAFF
TRBJ1-1 | TRBV13 | NA | CASSSAPRSGTPFTEAFF
TRBJ1-3 | TRBV4-2 | NA | CASSQDKTSGNTIYF
TRBJ1-2 | TRBV27 | TRBD1 | CASSLSGTAYGYTF
TRBJ1-2 | TRBV6-2/TRBV6-3 | NA | CASSLPGSPDGYTF
TRBJ2-5 | TRBV9 | TRBD2 | CASSVGLAGTQQETQYF
TRBJ1-2 | TRBV29-1 | NA | CSVERASYGYTF
TRBJ2-4 | TRBV15 | TRBD2 | CATSRSGGAGDIQYF
TRBJ1-3 | TRBV6-5 | NA | CASRAQGTIYF
TRBJ2-7 | TRBV24-1 | TRBD1 | CATSSSQGIGDRGPYEQYF
TRBJ1-5 | TRBV10-2 | NA | CASSELGGPISNQPQHF
TRBJ2-6 | TRBV21-1 | NA | CASSKLGNSRDSGANVLTF
TRBJ1-1 | TRBV6-6 | TRBD1 | CASRDRARNTEAFF
TRBJ2-2 | TRBV12-3/TRBV12-4 | NA | CASSTGLAGELFF
TRBJ2-3 | TRBV13 | NA | CASSSRLAGSTQYF
TRBJ1-1 | TRBV7-3 | NA | CASSLHMNTEAFF
TRBJ2-7 | TRBV5-6 | TRBD1 | CASRIGQGDYEQYF
TRBJ2-1 | TRBV6-6 | TRBD2 | CASSSNPSGGGNEQFF
TRBJ2-2 | TRBV4-1 | TRBD2 | CASSQVVASGRVRAGELFF
TRBJ2-7 | TRBV7-8 | NA | CASSRWQGGNEQYF
TRBJ2-7 | TRBV29-1 | NA | CSVVQWGAQYEQYF
TRBJ2-7 | TRBV6-6 | TRBD2 | CASSYQTERGGNEQYF
TRBJ2-1 | TRBV19 | TRBD2 | CASKNGGDLNYNEQFF
TRBJ2-1 | TRBV3-1/TRBV3-2 | TRBD2 | CASSPGGAYNEQFF
TRBJ1-2 | TRBV6-5 | TRBD1 | CASRGQASRYGYTF
TRBJ1-2 | TRBV24-1 | TRBD1 | CATSDSRTGTNGYTF
TRBJ1-5 | TRBV27 | NA | CASGILLDQPQHF
TRBJ2-1 | TRBV6-5 | NA | CASGSGALTYNEQFF